Below, 9 T cell receptor beta chains from the same sample are listed, as sequenced in a study of control samples from healthy donors and cancer patients. Libraries were prepared by immunoSEQ multiplex PCR; TCRdb keeps only in-frame clonotypes and omits some of them. The data hold around 130,000 clones, with approximately 90% observed a single time. The sequenced material came from blood. Receptor source: a man younger than 35 in good health.

This clone was detected a few times. The chain carries TRBV11-2 and TRBJ1-4; tentative D call: TRBD1 (5 bases). V dropped 8 bases and J dropped 8 bases, with 15 bases sitting between them. The CDR3 extends over 13 amino acids. The germline V gene encodes CDR1 SGHAT and CDR2 FQNNGV. CDR3 amino acids: CASAGIWDEKLFF. The CDR3 DNA sequence: TGTGCCAGCGCAGGGATCTGGGACGAAAAACTGTTTTTT. The full variable domain, with the rest looked up from reference TRBV11-2 and TRBJ1-4, is EAGVAQSPRYKIIEKRQSVAFWCNPISGHATLYWYQQILGQGPKLLIQFQNNGVVDDSQLPKDRFSAERLKGVDSTLKIQPAKLEDSAVYLCASAGIWDEKLFFGSGTQLSVL.

The chain uses TRBV12-2 and TRBJ1-5. TRBV12-2 counts as a pseudogene. The CDR3 sequence is 15 residues long. This CDR3 reads CARRFFRGGDQPQHF. CDR3 nucleotide sequence: TGTGCAAGGCGCTTTTTCAGGGGGGGGGATCAGCCCCAGCATTTT.

The rearrangement links TRBV7-8 to TRBJ2-1; no clear D. Germline CDR1 reads SGHVS; CDR2 reads FQNEAQ. V was trimmed by 1 base and J by 0 bases, leaving 10 bases between them. The length of the CDR3 is 16 residues. The CDR3 reads CASSLVGGSSYNEQFF. For the CDR3, the DNA is TGTGCCAGCAGCTTAGTGGGCGGTAGCTCCTACAATGAGCAGTTCTTC.

The CDR3 DNA reads as TGTGCCTGGAGCCACTGGGGACAGCCCCAATTCGAGACCCAGTACTTC. Its protein is CAWSHWGQPQFETQYF. The chain is built from TRBV30 and TRBJ2-5, with 7 positions matching TRBD1. The CDR3 has 16 amino acids. CDR1 is GTSNPN and CDR2 is SVGIG in the germline V gene (reference sequence). V dropped 3 bases and J dropped 5; count of bases not matched to a gene: 15. Filled out from reference TRBV30 and TRBJ2-5, the complete variable domain reads SQTIHQWPATLVQPVGSPLSLECTVEGTSNPNLYWYRQAAGRGLQLLFYSVGIGQISSEVPQNLSASRPQDRQFILSSKKLLLSDSGFYLCAWSHWGQPQFETQYFGPGTRLLVL.

This chain links TRBV9 with TRBJ2-3, with 9 nucleotides matching TRBD2. This CDR3 is 16 amino acids long. The J segment lost 3 bases and the V segment lost 4 bases, leaving 9 bases of the junction unmatched. Germline V gene lookup returns CDR1 SGDLS and CDR2 YYNGEE. The CDR3 is CASSPQGGGATDTQYF. DNA of the CDR3: TGTGCCAGCAGCCCCCAAGGCGGGGGGGCTACAGATACGCAGTATTTT.

This rearrangement joins TRBV28 to TRBJ2-7, with D possibly being TRBD1 or TRBD2 (5 bases each). Trimming cost V 6 bases and J 5 bases, with 11 bases left between them. Germline V gene data show CDR1 as MDHEN and CDR2 as SYDVKM. The CDR3 spans 12 residues. CDR3 sequence (DNA): TGTGCCAGCAGAGTGGGGGTGGACGAGCAGTACTTC. The encoded protein is CASRVGVDEQYF.

The V gene is TRBV11-3, the J gene TRBJ1-1; D call uncertain. This CDR3 is 13 amino acids long. In germline, CDR1 is SGHNT, CDR2 YENEEA. V shed 1 base and J shed 3 bases, with 6 bases lying between them. CDR3 nucleotide sequence: TGTGCCAGCAGCTTAGCATCTGACACTGAAGCTTTCTTT. Amino acid sequence: CASSLASDTEAFF. Looking up the rest from reference TRBV11-3 and TRBJ1-1 gives the full variable domain: EAGVVQSPRYKIIEKKQPVAFWCNPISGHNTLYWYLQNLGQGPELLIRYENEEAVDDSQLPKDRFSAERLKGVDSTLKIQPAELGDSAVYLCASSLASDTEAFFGQGTRLTVV.

The chain recombines TRBV7-2 with TRBJ2-5; 11 bases are a match to TRBD1. Trimming removed 6 bases from V and 4 bases from J; junction bases left unmatched: 7. The length of the CDR3 is 15 residues. The germline V gene has CDR1 SGHTA and CDR2 FQGNSA. The CDR3 DNA reads TGTGCCAGCAGGCCATGGACAGGGGGCGGAGAGACCCAGTACTTC. It encodes CASRPWTGGGETQYF.

In its sample, this clone was seen a few times. The chain combines TRBV6-2 or TRBV6-3 with TRBJ2-1, with no clear D. The CDR3 extends over 12 amino acids. Trimming removed 3 bases from V and 4 bases from J, with 4 bases in between. CDR1 is MNHEY and CDR2 is SVGEGT in the germline V gene. CDR3 loop: CASSYRYNEQFF. CDR3 coding DNA: TGTGCCAGCAGTTATCGGTACAATGAGCAGTTCTTC.